This T cell receptor (beta chain) was identified in a study of cytomegalovirus exposure and HLA in healthy donors. Points from the study as a whole: In a later analysis, common viral pathogens appeared linked to several of the most significant clusters.

Use of 60 Vbeta and 13 Jbeta primers characterized the PCR. Measured with immunoSEQ multiplex PCR; TCRdb has only the in-frame clones, and not every one. The table has 95,000 to 150,000 clones, around three quarters seen once. V lost 3 bases and J 0 bases, leaving 15 bases between the germline ends. Per the germline V gene, CDR1 is SGHNT and CDR2 is YYREEE (reference sequence). The CDR3 length is 16 residues. A remark on this clone: The antigen remains undetermined.

The sequence was collected from a female donor in good health and CMV-seronegative. The rearrangement uses TRBV5-4 and TRBJ1-2; D gene uncertain. Sequencing was performed on PBMCs. This chain's CDR3 is CASSSHAVSANYGYTF. In nucleotides, the CDR3 is TGTGCCAGCAGCTCCCATGCAGTAAGCGCTAACTATGGCTACACCTTC.